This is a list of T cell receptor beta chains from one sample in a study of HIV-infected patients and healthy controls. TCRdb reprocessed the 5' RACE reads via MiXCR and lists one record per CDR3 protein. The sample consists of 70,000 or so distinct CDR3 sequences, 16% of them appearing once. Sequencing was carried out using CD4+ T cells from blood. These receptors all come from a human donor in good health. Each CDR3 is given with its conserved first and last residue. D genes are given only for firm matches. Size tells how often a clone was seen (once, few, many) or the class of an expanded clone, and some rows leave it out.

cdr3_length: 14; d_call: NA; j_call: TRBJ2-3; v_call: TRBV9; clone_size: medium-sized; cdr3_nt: TGTGCCAGCAGCGCTAACCCCAACACAGATACGCAGTATTTT; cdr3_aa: CASSANPNTDTQYF
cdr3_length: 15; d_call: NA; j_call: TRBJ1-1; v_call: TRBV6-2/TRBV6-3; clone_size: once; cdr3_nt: TGTGCCAGCAGTTACCTCCAGGGGATTCGGACTGAAGCTTTCTTT; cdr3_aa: CASSYLQGIRTEAFF
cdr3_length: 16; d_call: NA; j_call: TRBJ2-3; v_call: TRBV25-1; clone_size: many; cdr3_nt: TGTGCCAGCAGTGAAGGCGTCGGTGGTAGCACAGATACGCAGTATTTT; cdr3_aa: CASSEGVGGSTDTQYF
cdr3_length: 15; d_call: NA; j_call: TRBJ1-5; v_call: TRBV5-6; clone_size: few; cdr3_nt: TGTGCCAGCTACGGAATGGGCCGTCAACATCAGCCCCAGCATTTT; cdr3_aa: CASYGMGRQHQPQHF
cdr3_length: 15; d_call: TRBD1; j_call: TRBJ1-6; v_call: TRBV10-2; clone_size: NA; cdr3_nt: TGCGCCAGCAGTGTACTGACAGGGTCAGGATCACCCCTCCACTTT; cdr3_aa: CASSVLTGSGSPLHF
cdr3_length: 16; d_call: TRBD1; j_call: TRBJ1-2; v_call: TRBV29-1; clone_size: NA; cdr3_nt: TGCAGCGTTCTCAGAAGGGGGCGAGGTGGTAACTATGGCTACACCTTC; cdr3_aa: CSVLRRGRGGNYGYTF
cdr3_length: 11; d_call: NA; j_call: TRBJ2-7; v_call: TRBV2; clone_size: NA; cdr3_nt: TGTGCCAGCTCGTCGTCAAGGGAGCAGTACTTC; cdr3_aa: CASSSSREQYF
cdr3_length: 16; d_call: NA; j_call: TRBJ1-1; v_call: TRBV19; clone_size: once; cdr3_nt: TGTGCCAGTAGTAGACGACAGGCCGTAATGAACACTGAAGCTTTCTTT; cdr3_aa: CASSRRQAVMNTEAFF
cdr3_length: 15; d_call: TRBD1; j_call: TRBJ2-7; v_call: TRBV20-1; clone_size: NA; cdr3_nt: TGCAGTGCTACAACGACCGGGACAGGATCCGCCGAGCAGTACTTC; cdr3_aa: CSATTTGTGSAEQYF
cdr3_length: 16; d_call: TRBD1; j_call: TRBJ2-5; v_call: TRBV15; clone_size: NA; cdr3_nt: TGTGCCACCAGCAGAGTAGCGCAAGGGGGCCTAGAGACCCAGTACTTC; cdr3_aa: CATSRVAQGGLETQYF
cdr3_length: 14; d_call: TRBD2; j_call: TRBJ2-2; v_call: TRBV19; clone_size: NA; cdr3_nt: TGTGCCAGTATCCGGAAGGCGGGAGGCGGGGAGCTGTTTTTT; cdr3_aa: CASIRKAGGGELFF
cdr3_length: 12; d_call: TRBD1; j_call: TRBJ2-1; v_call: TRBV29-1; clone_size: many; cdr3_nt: TGCAGGGTAGGGACAGCGACCAATGAGCAGTTCTTC; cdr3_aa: CRVGTATNEQFF
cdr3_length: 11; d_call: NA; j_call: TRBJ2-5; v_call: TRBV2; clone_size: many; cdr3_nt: TGTGCCAGCAGTATCGGGGAGACCCAGTACTTC; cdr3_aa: CASSIGETQYF
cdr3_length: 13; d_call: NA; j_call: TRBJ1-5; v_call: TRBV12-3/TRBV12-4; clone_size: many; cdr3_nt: TGTGCCAGCAGTTTAGCTGGAAACCAGCCCCAGCATTTT; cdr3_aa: CASSLAGNQPQHF
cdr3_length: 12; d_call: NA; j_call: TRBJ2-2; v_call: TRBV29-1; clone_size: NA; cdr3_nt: TGCAGCGTTGGAACTCACACCGGGGAGCTGTTTTTT; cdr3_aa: CSVGTHTGELFF
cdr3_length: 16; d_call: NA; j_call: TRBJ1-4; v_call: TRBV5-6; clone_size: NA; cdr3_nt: TGTGCCAGCAGCTTGAAAGACAACCCAACTAATGAAAAACTGTTTTTT; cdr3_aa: CASSLKDNPTNEKLFF
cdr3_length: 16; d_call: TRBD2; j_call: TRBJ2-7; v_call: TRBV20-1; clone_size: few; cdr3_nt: TGCAGTGCTACCCCCAAATTAACTAGCGGGAGCTACGAGCAGTACTTC; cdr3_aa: CSATPKLTSGSYEQYF
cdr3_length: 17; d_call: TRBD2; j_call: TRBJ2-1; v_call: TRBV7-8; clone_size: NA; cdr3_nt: TGTGCCAGCAGTCTAGTATGGCGCGGGGGGGATTACAATGAGCAGTTCTTC; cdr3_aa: CASSLVWRGGDYNEQFF
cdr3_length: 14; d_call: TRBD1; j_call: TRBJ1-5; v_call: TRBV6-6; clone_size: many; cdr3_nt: TGTGCCAGCAGTTCCACAGGGGACAATCAGCCCCAGCATTTT; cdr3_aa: CASSSTGDNQPQHF
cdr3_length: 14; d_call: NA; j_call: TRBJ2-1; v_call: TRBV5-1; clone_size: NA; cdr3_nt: TGCGCCAGCAGCTGGGAGGGGGCTAACCTTGAGCAGTTCTTC; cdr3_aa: CASSWEGANLEQFF
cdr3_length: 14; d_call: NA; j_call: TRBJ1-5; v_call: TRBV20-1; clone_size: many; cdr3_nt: TGCAGTGCTAGAGATCGGCGCGGCAATCAGCCCCAGCATTTT; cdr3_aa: CSARDRRGNQPQHF
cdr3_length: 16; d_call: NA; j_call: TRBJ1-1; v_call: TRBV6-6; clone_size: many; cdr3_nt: TGTGCCAGCATCCCGGCGGCGGGGGTGGGTTCCCGCAAAGCTTTCTTT; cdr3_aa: CASIPAAGVGSRKAFF
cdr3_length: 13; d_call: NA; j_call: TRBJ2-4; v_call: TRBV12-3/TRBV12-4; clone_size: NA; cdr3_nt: TGTGCCAGCAGTGGGGGGCAGGGAAACATTCAGTACTTC; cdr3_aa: CASSGGQGNIQYF
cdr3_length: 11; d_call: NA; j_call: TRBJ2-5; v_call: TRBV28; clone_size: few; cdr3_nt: TGTGCCAGCAACGGGGGGCGACAGCAGTACTTC; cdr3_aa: CASNGGRQQYF
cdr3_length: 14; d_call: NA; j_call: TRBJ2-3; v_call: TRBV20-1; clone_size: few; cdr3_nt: TGCAGTGCACAAAGGGGATACTCGGCAGATACGCAGTATTTT; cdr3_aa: CSAQRGYSADTQYF
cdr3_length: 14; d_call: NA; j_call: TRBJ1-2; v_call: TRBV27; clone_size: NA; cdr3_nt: TGTGCCAGCAGTTTTGGTCAGGGCGACTATGGCTACACCTTC; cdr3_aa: CASSFGQGDYGYTF
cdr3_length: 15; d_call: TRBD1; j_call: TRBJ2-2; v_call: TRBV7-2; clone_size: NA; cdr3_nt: TGTGCCAGCAGAACCGGGACAGGGTTGGCCGGGGAGCTGTTTTTT; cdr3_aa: CASRTGTGLAGELFF
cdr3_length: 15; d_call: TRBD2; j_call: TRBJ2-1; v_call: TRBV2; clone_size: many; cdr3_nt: TGTGCCAGCAGAGGGGAGGGGAGCTCCTACAATGAGCAGTTCTTC; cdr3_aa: CASRGEGSSYNEQFF